This entry lists 31 T cell receptor beta chains sequenced from one sample in a study of blood T cells in healthy people across ages. Through a sample-barcoded 5' primer and a J-beta primer mix, a second PCR was run for about 7 to 12 cycles. TCRdb re-analysed the 5' RACE reads in MiXCR, keeping a single row per CDR3 protein. The table lists just over 1 million distinct CDR3 sequences, 40% to 50% of them singletons. The specimen sequenced was blood. The receptors were gathered from a woman in her fifties or sixties in good health.

The chain couples TRBV7-6 to TRBJ2-3; 11 positions match TRBD2. The V and J ends lost 5 bases and 3 bases, in that order; junction bases with no gene match: 10. The CDR3 contains 17 residues. Germline lookup yields CDR1 SGHVS and CDR2 FNYEAQ. The CDR3 sequence: CASSLPLLAGATDTQYF. In DNA, the CDR3 is TGTGCCAGCAGCCTACCGTTACTAGCGGGAGCGACAGATACGCAGTATTTT.

The chain recombines TRBV5-1 with TRBJ2-1; D may be TRBD1 (6 bases). The V gene lost 0 bases and the J gene lost 4 bases, with 14 bases spanning the gap. Per germline, CDR1 SGHRS and CDR2 YFSETQ. This CDR3 spans 16 amino acids. For the CDR3, the DNA is TGCGCCAGCAGCTTGGGGTCAGGGGTTGCATACAATGAGCAGTTCTTC. This sequence encodes CASSLGSGVAYNEQFF.

V gene TRBV5-1 combines with J gene TRBJ2-7, with TRBD2 as a possible D gene (5 bases). V shed 5 bases and J shed 0 bases, with 9 bases lying between them. CDR1 and CDR2 (germline): SGHRS, YFSETQ. This CDR3 is built from 13 residues. This chain's CDR3 is CASSTGFSYEQYF. The CDR3 bases are TGCGCCAGCAGTACGGGGTTCTCCTACGAGCAGTACTTC. The complete variable domain, with remaining parts taken from reference TRBV5-1 and TRBJ2-7, reads KAGVTQTPRYLIKTRGQQVTLSCSPISGHRSVSWYQQTPGQGLQFLFEYFSETQRNKGNFPGRFSGRQFSNSRSEMNVSTLELGDSALYLCASSTGFSYEQYFGPGTRLTVT.

J is TRBJ1-4 and V is TRBV27; D remains ambiguous. Trimming pared 9 bases from V and 7 bases from J, leaving 15 bases between. CDR3 length equals 13 residues. The germline V gene has CDR1 MNHEY and CDR2 SMNVEV (reference sequence). The CDR3 sequence: CARKPAGSEKLFF. CDR3 nucleotides: TGTGCCAGGAAGCCGGCAGGAAGTGAAAAACTGTTTTTT.

The chain couples TRBV7-8 to TRBJ2-7, with 9 bases fitting TRBD1. Germline V gives CDR1 SGHVS, CDR2 FQNEAQ. V was clipped by 2 bases and J by 6 bases; unmatched bases: 5. The CDR3 contains 14 residues. CDR3 coding DNA: TGTGCCAGCAGCTTAAGGGGACAGGGTGGCGAGCAGTACTTC. Protein: CASSLRGQGGEQYF.

The V gene is TRBV20-1, the J gene TRBJ2-4; possible D gene TRBD2, 6 bases. The CDR3 loop spans 13 amino acids. Germline lookup yields CDR1 DFQATT and CDR2 SNEGSKA (reference sequence). DNA of the CDR3: TGCTCGGACATAGCGGAGGGCGGGGACATTCAGTACTTC. Amino acids: CSDIAEGGDIQYF.

The chain employs TRBV20-1 and TRBJ1-4; unclear D gene. The CDR3 length is 14 residues. In germline, CDR1 is DFQATT, CDR2 SNEGSKA (reference sequence). Between the trimmed V and J ends, which lost 1 base and 7 bases, there was a span of 13 bases. The CDR3 DNA reads as TGCAGTGCTAGAGTATCCCCAGGTGGTGAAAAACTGTTTTTT. It yields the protein CSARVSPGGEKLFF.

This clonotype has ten or more counts. The gene calls are TRBV5-1 and TRBJ2-1; no firm D call. V lost 0 bases to trimming and J lost 7 bases, with 14 bases between them. Germline CDR1 reads SGHRS; CDR2 reads YFSETQ. The CDR3 extends over 15 amino acids. In DNA form, the CDR3 reads TGCGCCAGCAGCTTGGAATGGGCTGACAAAAATGAGCAGTTCTTC. This codes for CASSLEWADKNEQFF.

This chain joins TRBV27 and TRBJ2-1; possibly TRBD2 for D (5 bases). Per germline, CDR1 MNHEY and CDR2 SMNVEV (reference sequence). CDR3 size: 16 residues. V was pared by 4 bases and J by 10 bases, with 23 bases between. CDR3 amino acids: CASSSDRGLRSYEQFF. The CDR3 nucleotides are TGTGCCAGCAGTTCGGACCGAGGGCTAAGGTCCTACGAGCAGTTCTTC.

The chain carries TRBV6-5 and TRBJ1-2; a possible D gene is TRBD1 (5 bases). The ends were cut back, 5 bases at V and 4 bases at J, with 14 bases in the middle. Per the germline V gene, CDR1 is MNHEY and CDR2 is SVGAGI. This CDR3 has 14 residues. The CDR3 sequence is CASSDARDLYGYTF. Written as DNA, the CDR3 is TGTGCCAGCAGTGACGCCAGGGACCTCTATGGCTACACCTTC.

This chain joins TRBV20-1 and TRBJ2-5; D might be TRBD2 (6 bases). The J call may be incorrect, as the DNA end agrees better with TRBJ2-7. This CDR3 region has 14 residues. Germline V lookup: CDR1 DFQATT, CDR2 SNEGSKA (reference sequence). CDR3 nucleotides: TGCAGTGCGCGACGCGGGACTGCGGTCTACGAGCAGTACTTC. It encodes CSARRGTAVYEQYF.

V usage is TRBV29-1 and J usage is TRBJ2-7; 7 bases agree with TRBD1. Germline CDR1 is SQVTM and CDR2 is ANQGSEA. This CDR3 comprises 13 residues. With V trimmed by 5 bases and J by 5 bases, 9 bases remained unmatched. The CDR3 protein is CSVIMAGGNEQYF. The CDR3 DNA reads as TGCAGCGTTATAATGGCAGGGGGTAACGAGCAGTACTTC.

The chain recombines TRBV29-1 with TRBJ2-7, with a weak D call TRBD1 (5 bases). This CDR3 region has 13 residues. Trimming removed 3 bases from V and 4 bases from J, with 13 bases in between. Germline V gene data show CDR1 as SQVTM and CDR2 as ANQGSEA. The CDR3 here is CSVEQGSRYEQYF. CDR3 nucleotide sequence: TGCAGCGTTGAGCAGGGATCGAGATACGAGCAGTACTTC.

The gene calls are TRBV21-1 and TRBJ2-4. TRBV21-1 is termed a pseudogene. The CDR3 loop spans 15 amino acids. The CDR3 nucleotides read TGTGCCAGCAGCAAAGTTCCTAGGGACAAAAACATTCAGTACTTC. Translating gives CASSKVPRDKNIQYF.

The chain carries TRBV30 and TRBJ2-1; possibly TRBD1 or TRBD2 for D (5 bases each). This CDR3 is built from 15 residues. The germline V and J ends were trimmed by 7 bases and 0 bases, with 16 bases remaining between them. CDR1 GTSNPN and CDR2 SVGIG come from the germline V gene (reference sequence). CDR3 in amino acids: CASKRGTSSYNEQFF. The CDR3 nucleotides are TGTGCCTCCAAGAGGGGAACGAGCTCCTACAATGAGCAGTTCTTC.

This clonotype was seen more than once but under ten times. The chain joins TRBV2 to TRBJ1-6; tentatively, D is TRBD1 (5 bases). V lost 4 bases, J lost 10 bases, and 14 bases lay in between. Per germline, CDR1 SNHLY and CDR2 FYNNEI. The CDR3 is made up of 14 amino acids. The chain's CDR3 is CASSAKAGWSPLHF. For the CDR3, the DNA is TGTGCCAGCAGTGCAAAGGCAGGGTGGTCACCCCTCCACTTT.

This clonotype occurred a few times. The rearrangement joins TRBV29-1 to TRBJ2-3; D is perhaps TRBD1 (6 bases). This CDR3 is built from 14 residues. CDR1 is SQVTM, CDR2 ANQGSEA, per germline. Trimming left V 4 bases short and J 7 bases short, with 18 bases between. The CDR3 spells CSVVSGVGTNTQYF. The CDR3 DNA reads TGCAGCGTTGTATCAGGGGTAGGGACGAATACGCAGTATTTT.

The chain recombines TRBV10-3 with TRBJ2-1; TRBD2 matches 7 bases. CDR1 is ENHRY, CDR2 SYGVKD, per germline. The CDR3 runs 14 residues. Germline trimming cut 0 bases from V and 8 bases from J; bases unmatched to any gene: 4. CDR3 coding DNA: TGTGCCATCAGTGAGTCTCAGGGAGGGGATGAGCAGTTCTTC. Translated, it gives CAISESQGGDEQFF.

The V call is TRBV28, the J call TRBJ2-3; 7 positions agree with TRBD1. This CDR3 comprises 15 residues. V lost 6 bases, J lost 9 bases, and 15 bases stayed unmatched. CDR1 and CDR2 (germline): MDHEN, SYDVKM. Written as DNA, the CDR3 is TGTGCCAGCAGCCCGACAGGGCTGGGGTTAAAGACGCAGTATTTT. Encoded protein: CASSPTGLGLKTQYF.

The chain has TRBV7-2 and TRBJ2-3; 9 bases map to TRBD1. The ends lost 2 bases at V and 4 bases at J; junction bases unmatched: 4. The germline gives CDR1 SGHTA, CDR2 FQGNSA. This CDR3 has 15 residues. The CDR3 nucleotides read TGTGCCAGCAGCTTAACCTGGACAGGGGCAGATACGCAGTATTTT. This translates into CASSLTWTGADTQYF. Supplemented by reference TRBV7-2 and TRBJ2-3, the full variable domain reads GAGVSQSPSNKVTEKGKDVELRCDPISGHTALYWYRQSLGQGLEFLIYFQGNSAPDKSGLPSDRFSAERTGGSVSTLTIQRTQQEDSAVYLCASSLTWTGADTQYFGPGTRLTVL.

The chain joins TRBV20-1 to TRBJ1-2; unclear D gene. Per the germline V gene, CDR1 is DFQATT and CDR2 is SNEGSKA (reference sequence). The CDR3 contains 13 residues. Trimming shortened V by 6 bases and J by 4 bases, and 15 bases separated the two germline ends. CDR3 nucleotide sequence: TGCAGTGCACCCGAACTGTCCAGCTATGGCTACACCTTC. Residues: CSAPELSSYGYTF.

This clonotype was observed at least ten times. At one boundary the junction diverges from the germline segment, which might be a read error. The chain's CDR3 is CASSLGLGSTDTQYF. DNA for the CDR3: TGTGCCAGCAGCTTAGGCCTCGGTAGCACAGATACGCAGTATTTT. This chain links TRBV5-1 with TRBJ2-3; D not certain. The CDR3 loop spans 15 amino acids. CDR1 and CDR2 from the germline V gene are SGHRS and YFSETQ.

V gene TRBV5-1 combines with J gene TRBJ2-3; 8 nucleotides align to TRBD2. CDR3 length: 16 amino acids. V gave up 0 bases and J gave up 1 base; unmatched junction bases: 4. Germline V gene data show CDR1 as SGHRS and CDR2 as YFSETQ. Here the CDR3 DNA reads TGCGCCAGCAGCTTGGCCGGGAGGGCGGGCACAGATACGCAGTATTTT. It encodes CASSLAGRAGTDTQYF.

V usage is TRBV5-1 and J usage is TRBJ2-3, with TRBD1 matching over 7 bases. With 7 bases clipped from V and 2 bases from J, the junction kept 4 bases outside the gene matches. The CDR3 has 13 amino acids. Germline V lookup: CDR1 SGHRS, CDR2 YFSETQ. The CDR3 reads CASYRGDTDTQYF. The CDR3 nucleotides are TGCGCCAGCTACAGGGGCGACACAGATACGCAGTATTTT.

This clonotype was observed a few times. The chain recombines TRBV21-1 with TRBJ2-1; TRBD1 was called by the table and not checked on the DNA. TRBV21-1 is tagged as a pseudogene. There are 16 residues in the CDR3. CDR3 nucleotides: TGTGCCAGCAGCAAAGTCCCGGGAGTGCCCTACAATGAGCAGTTCTTC. This sequence encodes CASSKVPGVPYNEQFF.

The sample holds many counts of this clonotype. The V and J genes are TRBV5-1 and TRBJ2-7, with D unresolved. V lost 3 bases and J lost 6, with 10 bases in between. From germline, CDR1 is SGHRS and CDR2 YFSETQ. This CDR3 is built from 12 residues. The CDR3 DNA reads TGCGCCAGCAGCTATGGGAACGGCGAGCAGTACTTC. This encodes CASSYGNGEQYF. Using reference TRBV5-1 and TRBJ2-7 for the parts outside the CDR3, the full variable domain is KAGVTQTPRYLIKTRGQQVTLSCSPISGHRSVSWYQQTPGQGLQFLFEYFSETQRNKGNFPGRFSGRQFSNSRSEMNVSTLELGDSALYLCASSYGNGEQYFGPGTRLTVT.

The V gene is TRBV4-1, the J gene TRBJ2-5; D is ambiguous. Germline V gene data show CDR1 as MGHRA and CDR2 as YSYEKL. V was clipped by 3 bases and J by 4 bases, with 21 bases between them. CDR3 length: 17 residues. CDR3 DNA: TGCGCCAGCAGCCAGGTTGGGGTAGGTTCTCGCCGAGAGACCCAGTACTTC. Translated: CASSQVGVGSRRETQYF.

This chain connects TRBV5-6 to TRBJ2-2; D may correspond to TRBD1 or TRBD2 (5 bases each). The CDR3 runs to 15 residues. Germline CDR1 reads SGHDT; CDR2 reads YYEEEE. Trimming took off 4 bases at V and 5 bases at J, with 15 bases between the two ends. CDR3 in DNA: TGTGCCAGCAGCCCCTGGCAGGGCGGGACCGGGGAGCTGTTTTTT. The encoded protein is CASSPWQGGTGELFF.

This rearrangement joins TRBV2 to TRBJ1-6, with D possibly being TRBD1 (5 bases). The CDR3 runs 17 residues. The ends were cut back, 5 bases at V and 10 bases at J, with 24 bases in the middle. Germline loops: CDR1 SNHLY, CDR2 FYNNEI. The CDR3 DNA reads as TGTGCCAGCAGTCCAAAGACATCCGGGACGGGGCAATCACCCCTCCACTTT. It yields the protein CASSPKTSGTGQSPLHF.

The V gene is TRBV9, the J gene TRBJ2-5; possible D gene TRBD1, 5 bases. With 0 bases removed from V and 11 bases from J, the gap between germline ends came to 17 bases. The CDR3 totals 14 residues. Germline CDR1 and CDR2: SGDLS and YYNGEE. The CDR3 spells CASSVAVAATAQYF. The CDR3 DNA reads TGTGCCAGCAGCGTAGCGGTAGCTGCGACAGCGCAGTACTTC.

The gene calls are TRBV20-1 and TRBJ1-2; 7 nucleotides align to TRBD1. CDR3 length: 13 residues. CDR1 is DFQATT and CDR2 is SNEGSKA in the germline V gene (reference sequence). J gave up 2 bases and V 4 bases, and 4 bases lay outside the gene matches. The CDR3 here is CSANPGQNYGYTF. The CDR3 coding sequence is TGCAGTGCTAACCCGGGACAGAACTATGGCTACACCTTC.